These 17 T cell receptor beta chains were sequenced from one sample in a study of blood T cell repertoires in COVID-19. Clones were sequenced by immunoSEQ multiplex PCR, and TCRdb holds only the in-frame ones, with some missing. In the table there are around 84,000 clones, about 78% of which are singletons. Sequencing input: peripheral blood. Receptors were obtained from a man in his fifties or sixties with COVID-19, enrolled during active disease.

The chain recombines TRBV7-2 with TRBJ2-3, with 12 nucleotides matching TRBD1. The junction had 10 bases not matched to a gene; V was cut back by 5 bases and J by 4 bases. CDR1 is SGHTA, CDR2 FQGNSA, per germline. The CDR3 consists of 17 residues. The DNA of the CDR3 is TGTGCCAGCAGCGAAAAACCGGGACAGGGGGCCCCAGATACGCAGTATTTT. Translating gives CASSEKPGQGAPDTQYF. Full variable domain (rest looked up from reference TRBV7-2 and TRBJ2-3): GAGVSQSPSNKVTEKGKDVELRCDPISGHTALYWYRQSLGQGLEFLIYFQGNSAPDKSGLPSDRFSAERTGGSVSTLTIQRTQQEDSAVYLCASSEKPGQGAPDTQYFGPGTRLTVL.

The rearrangement links TRBV4-1 to TRBJ1-2, with a weak D call TRBD1 (5 bases). Between the trimmed V and J ends, which lost 1 base and 2 bases, there was a span of 17 bases. CDR3 length: 17 residues. From germline, CDR1 is MGHRA and CDR2 YSYEKL. The CDR3 nucleotides are TGCGCCAGCAGCCAAGCCCTTCTGGGGGGAGAGAACTATGGCTACACCTTC. It translates to CASSQALLGGENYGYTF.

The chain joins TRBV10-1 to TRBJ2-3; D gene ambiguous. Looked up from germline, CDR1 is WNHNN and CDR2 is SYGVQD (reference sequence). V was shortened by 1 base and J by 0 bases, with 17 bases between the two germline ends. The CDR3 has 18 amino acids. The DNA of the CDR3 is TGCGCCAGCAGTGAGTGCTGGTCGGTCTTAATGAGCACAGATACGCAGTATTTT. This sequence encodes CASSECWSVLMSTDTQYF.

This chain connects TRBV19 to TRBJ1-5; D is unclear. CDR1 is LNHDA, CDR2 SQIVND, per germline (reference sequence). V was clipped by 1 base and J by 2 bases, with 12 bases between them. The CDR3 sequence is 16 residues long. The CDR3 DNA follows: TGTGCCAGTAGTATAGGGCTGGGCGACGGCAATCAGCCCCAGCATTTT. Protein: CASSIGLGDGNQPQHF.

The V call is TRBV10-2, the J call TRBJ1-5; TRBD1 agrees at 9 bases. This CDR3 spans 18 amino acids. J gave up 2 bases and V 6 bases, and 14 bases lay outside the gene matches. Germline V gives CDR1 WSHSY, CDR2 SAAADI. The CDR3, as DNA: TGCGCCAGCAGGCCGGGACAGGGTAGCGGAGATCGCAATCAGCCCCAGCATTTT. Protein sequence: CASRPGQGSGDRNQPQHF.

This chain uses TRBV18 with TRBJ2-4; a possible D gene is TRBD2 (5 bases). Trimming stripped 3 bases from V and 8 bases from J, with 17 bases between. This CDR3 has 15 amino acids. CDR1 and CDR2 from the germline V gene are KGHSH and LQKENI. The CDR3 DNA follows: TGTGCCAGCTCACCGTTGGGGTCTAGCTTGGACATTCAGTACTTC. It translates to CASSPLGSSLDIQYF.

This clone was found a few times. The CDR3 protein is CASSFQGGQPQHF. CDR3 nucleotide sequence: TGTGCCAGCAGCTTTCAGGGTGGTCAGCCCCAGCATTTT. This chain joins TRBV7-9 and TRBJ1-5, with a weak D call TRBD1 (5 bases). This CDR3 is built from 13 residues. V was cut by 3 bases and J by 6 bases, with 9 bases left in between. The V gene's germline CDR1 is SEHNR and CDR2 FQNEAQ (reference sequence).

The rearrangement links TRBV3-1 (or the pseudogene TRBV3-2) to TRBJ1-4; tentative D call: TRBD1 (5 bases). CDR1 and CDR2 (germline): LGHDT, YNNKEL (reference sequence). This CDR3 contains 13 residues. The germline V and J ends were trimmed by 6 bases and 8 bases, with 13 bases remaining between them. The CDR3 DNA sequence: TGTGCCAGCAGGCCCTGGGGGGAAGAAAAACTGTTTTTT. Translation gives CASRPWGEEKLFF.

This rearrangement joins TRBV19 to TRBJ2-1, with 11 nucleotides matching TRBD2. The J segment lost 4 bases and the V segment lost 5 bases, leaving 10 bases of the junction unmatched. This CDR3 has 17 residues. In germline, CDR1 is LNHDA, CDR2 SQIVND (reference sequence). The chain's CDR3 is CASSLLLAGGQYNEQFF. Here the CDR3 DNA reads TGTGCCAGTAGTCTCCTCCTAGCGGGAGGCCAATACAATGAGCAGTTCTTC.

V gene TRBV3-1 (or the pseudogene TRBV3-2) combines with J gene TRBJ2-2; 7 nucleotides agree with TRBD2. The CDR3 has 15 amino acids. The V gene's germline CDR1 is LGHDT and CDR2 YNNKEL (reference sequence). J lost 7 bases, V lost 1 base, and 6 bases had no gene match. The chain's CDR3 is CASSQGGSVGGELFF. The CDR3 DNA reads as TGTGCCAGCAGCCAAGGCGGGAGCGTAGGCGGGGAGCTGTTTTTT.

The chain links TRBV2 to TRBJ2-7; D is undetermined. Between the trimmed V and J ends, which lost 2 bases and 0 bases, there was a span of 14 bases. Germline CDR1 is SNHLY and CDR2 is FYNNEI. The CDR3 has 16 residues. This CDR3 reads CASSERAPRTSYEQYF. As DNA, the CDR3 is TGTGCCAGCAGTGAACGAGCGCCAAGAACCTCCTACGAGCAGTACTTC.

The chain uses TRBV19 and TRBJ2-2; 7 bases match TRBD2. Trimming removed 3 bases from V and 13 bases from J; junction bases left unmatched: 11. This CDR3 contains 14 residues. Germline V gene data show CDR1 as LNHDA and CDR2 as SQIVND (reference sequence). In DNA, the CDR3 is TGTGCCAGTAGTATGGGGGGGGGACCCGTAACGCTGTTTTTT. It specifies CASSMGGGPVTLFF.

This clone was seen only once. The V gene is TRBV6-5, the J gene TRBJ1-3; D remains ambiguous. V lost 0 bases and J 7 bases, leaving 16 bases between the germline ends. CDR3 length: 16 residues. CDR1 and CDR2 from the germline V gene are MNHEY and SVGAGI. In DNA, the CDR3 is TGTGCCAGCAGTTACTCAATTGGTTCTAGCGGTAACACCATATATTTT. This codes for CASSYSIGSSGNTIYF.

This clone was seen once. J is TRBJ1-4 and V is TRBV7-2; D gene ambiguous. The CDR3 totals 14 residues. The germline CDR1 and CDR2 sequences are SGHTA and FQGNSA. V was clipped by 3 bases and J by 0 bases, with 5 bases between them. The CDR3 region has the DNA TGTGCCAGCAGCTTCACGGCAACTAATGAAAAACTGTTTTTT. Protein: CASSFTATNEKLFF.

The chain links TRBV19 to TRBJ1-1; D call uncertain. This CDR3 has 13 residues. In germline, CDR1 is LNHDA, CDR2 SQIVND (reference sequence). The ends were cut back, 3 bases at V and 8 bases at J, with 13 bases in the middle. CDR3 in DNA: TGTGCCAGTAGTATTAACCCGGGGTCCGAAGCTTTCTTT. Translated: CASSINPGSEAFF.

This clone was seen more than once but under ten times. The chain has TRBV7-3 and TRBJ2-2; 9 positions agree with TRBD2. The CDR3 runs 15 residues. The V gene end was trimmed by 6 bases and the J gene end by 6 bases; junction bases not matched to a gene: 8. Per germline, CDR1 SGHTA and CDR2 FQGTGA. In DNA, the CDR3 is TGTGCCAGCAGTCTTAGCGGGAGACTATCCGGGGAGCTGTTTTTT. Translated, it gives CASSLSGRLSGELFF.

This sequence joins TRBV10-3 and TRBJ1-2; no definite D call. The CDR3 sequence is 14 residues long. The V end was cut by 3 bases, the J end by 2 bases, with 10 bases between. CDR1 is ENHRY and CDR2 is SYGVKD in the germline V gene. CDR3 amino acids: CAISDGRENYGYTF. CDR3 nucleotide sequence: TGTGCCATCAGTGATGGGAGGGAGAACTATGGCTACACCTTC.